These T cell receptor beta chains were read from a single sample in a study of CD8 T cells in Susac syndrome. Each CDR3 protein is one row after TCRdb ran MiXCR on the immunoSEQ multiplex PCR reads. The repertoire includes under 200,000 distinct CDR3 sequences, roughly 95% of them detected once, and 0.15% to 0.2% sits in the top ten. The sequencing input was CD8+ T cells from PBMCs. The receptors come from a human donor with multiple sclerosis. Both conserved end residues are part of each CDR3. A D gene is named only where the DNA matches it firmly. Clone size is given for some rows only: seen once, a few or many times, or a class if the clone is expanded.

TRBV29-1	.	TRBJ2-7	TRBD2	TGCAGCGCAAAAGGACTAGCGGGAGTGGGACCCTACGAGCAGTACTTC	CSAKGLAGVGPYEQYF
TRBV3-1	.	TRBJ2-7	TRBD1	TGTGCCAGCAGCCCAATACACGACAGGGGTACCTACGAGCAGTACTTC	CASSPIHDRGTYEQYF
TRBV4-2	.	TRBJ2-3	TRBD2	TGTGCCAGCAGCCAACCGCCTAGCGGGGGCACAGATACGCAGTATTTT	CASSQPPSGGTDTQYF
TRBV9	.	TRBJ1-2	TRBD1	TGTGCCAGCAGCGTAGCGACAGGGGTTGGCTACACCTTC	CASSVATGVGYTF
TRBV20-1	.	TRBJ1-2	TRBD1	TGCAGTGTAAGGGGGCAGGGGGACTATGGCTACACCTTC	CSVRGQGDYGYTF
TRBV7-9	.	TRBJ2-4	.	TGTGCCAGCAGCTCGACAGACGCCGTAGCCAAAAACATTCAGTACTTC	CASSSTDAVAKNIQYF
TRBV4-2	once	TRBJ1-2	.	TGTGCCAGCAGCCAGATTTCCAACAGGGTGGATGGCTACACCTTC	CASSQISNRVDGYTF
TRBV5-4	.	TRBJ2-7	TRBD2	TGTGCCAGCAGCTTAACAGCGGGAGCCGAGCAGTACTTC	CASSLTAGAEQYF
TRBV28	.	TRBJ2-1	TRBD2	TGTGCCAGCAGTTTATGGGCGGGAGGGTTAGATGAGCAGTTCTTC	CASSLWAGGLDEQFF
TRBV5-6	few	TRBJ2-1	TRBD2	TGTGCCAGCAGCCCCGGACTAGCGGGGTCCAATGAGCAGTTCTTC	CASSPGLAGSNEQFF
TRBV28	.	TRBJ2-7	.	TGTGCCAGCAGTTTACAACCTCCCCCTCTTAGTGAGCAGTACTTC	CASSLQPPPLSEQYF
TRBV9	.	TRBJ2-1	.	TGTGCCAGCAGCCCCGGGACCCTAGAGACTGAGCAGTTCTTC	CASSPGTLETEQFF
TRBV15	.	TRBJ2-4	TRBD2	TGTGCCACCAGCAGAGATCAGACTAGCGGGAAACTGTACATTCAGTACTTC	CATSRDQTSGKLYIQYF
TRBV27	.	TRBJ1-1	.	TGTGCCAGCAGTTTGTTTTTGGGGGGGAACACTGAAGCTTTCTTT	CASSLFLGGNTEAFF
TRBV20-1	.	TRBJ2-3	.	TGCAGTGCTAGTCGCTACACTACGCAGTATTTT	CSASRYTTQYF
TRBV15	.	TRBJ1-3	.	TGTGCCACCAGCAGAGATAAGGGGCCAGACACCATATATTTT	CATSRDKGPDTIYF
TRBV5-6	.	TRBJ2-5	TRBD2	TGTGCCAGCAGCTGGCCGGGACTAGAAGAGACCCAGTACTTC	CASSWPGLEETQYF
TRBV9	.	TRBJ2-1	.	TGTGCCAGCAGCGCCAAGTGGGGGGACAGCAATGAGCAGTTCTTC	CASSAKWGDSNEQFF
TRBV7-9	.	TRBJ1-5	.	TGTGCCAGCAGCGATGGGACACGCACGGCGCCCCAGCATTTT	CASSDGTRTAPQHF
TRBV3-1	.	TRBJ2-3	TRBD1	TGTGCCAGCAGCCCCTCCGGGACAGGCACAGATACGCAGTATTTT	CASSPSGTGTDTQYF
TRBV6-5	.	TRBJ2-1	TRBD1	TGTGCCAGCAGTTTTGGACAGGGGGACTACAATGAGCAGTTCTTC	CASSFGQGDYNEQFF
TRBV19	.	TRBJ2-1	TRBD1	TGTGCCATCGGGACAGGGGGAATCAATGAGCAGTTCTTC	CAIGTGGINEQFF